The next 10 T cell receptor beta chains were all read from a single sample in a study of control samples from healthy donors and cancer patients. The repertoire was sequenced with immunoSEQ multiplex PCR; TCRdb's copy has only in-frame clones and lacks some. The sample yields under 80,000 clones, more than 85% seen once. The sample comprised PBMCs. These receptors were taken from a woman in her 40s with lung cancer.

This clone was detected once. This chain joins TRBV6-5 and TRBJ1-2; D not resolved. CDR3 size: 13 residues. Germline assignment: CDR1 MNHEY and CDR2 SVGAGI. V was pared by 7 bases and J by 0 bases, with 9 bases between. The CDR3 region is CASTQTTNYGYTF. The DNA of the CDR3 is TGTGCCAGCACCCAGACGACTAACTATGGCTACACCTTC.

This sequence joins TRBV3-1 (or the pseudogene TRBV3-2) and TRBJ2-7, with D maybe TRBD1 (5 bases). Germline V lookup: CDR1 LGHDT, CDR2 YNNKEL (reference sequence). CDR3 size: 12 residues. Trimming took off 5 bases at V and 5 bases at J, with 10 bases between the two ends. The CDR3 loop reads CASSYLQDEQYF. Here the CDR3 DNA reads TGTGCCAGCAGCTACCTACAGGACGAGCAGTACTTC.

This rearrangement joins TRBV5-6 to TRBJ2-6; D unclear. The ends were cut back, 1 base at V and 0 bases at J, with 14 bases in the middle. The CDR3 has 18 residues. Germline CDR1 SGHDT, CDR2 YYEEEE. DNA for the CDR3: TGTGCCAGCAGCTTGAGTTGGTCAGTGACCTCTGGGGCCAACGTCCTGACTTTC. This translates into CASSLSWSVTSGANVLTF.

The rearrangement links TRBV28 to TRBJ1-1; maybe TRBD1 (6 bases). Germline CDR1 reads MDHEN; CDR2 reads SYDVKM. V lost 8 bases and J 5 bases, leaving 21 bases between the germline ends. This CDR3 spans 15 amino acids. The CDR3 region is CASVLLQGSVTEAFF. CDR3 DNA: TGTGCCAGCGTTCTGCTACAGGGAAGCGTAACTGAAGCTTTCTTT.

CDR3 in amino acids: CASSIARGLDQPQHF. The CDR3 DNA sequence: TGTGCCAGTAGTATAGCGCGGGGTTTGGATCAGCCCCAGCATTTT. V and J are TRBV19 and TRBJ1-5; D is unclear. The V gene lost 1 base and the J gene lost 5 bases, with 12 bases spanning the gap. This CDR3 spans 15 amino acids. Germline CDR1 is LNHDA and CDR2 is SQIVND (reference sequence). Using reference TRBV19 and TRBJ1-5 for the parts outside the CDR3, the full variable domain is DGGITQSPKYLFRKEGQNVTLSCEQNLNHDAMYWYRQDPGQGLRLIYYSQIVNDFQKGDIAEGYSVSREKKESFPLTVTSAQKNPTAFYLCASSIARGLDQPQHFGDGTRLSIL.

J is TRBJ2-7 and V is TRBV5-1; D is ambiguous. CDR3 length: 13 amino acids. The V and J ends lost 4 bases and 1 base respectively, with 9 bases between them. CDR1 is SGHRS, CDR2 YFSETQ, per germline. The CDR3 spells CASSEPKSYEQYF. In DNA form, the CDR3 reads TGCGCCAGCAGCGAGCCCAAGTCCTACGAGCAGTACTTC.

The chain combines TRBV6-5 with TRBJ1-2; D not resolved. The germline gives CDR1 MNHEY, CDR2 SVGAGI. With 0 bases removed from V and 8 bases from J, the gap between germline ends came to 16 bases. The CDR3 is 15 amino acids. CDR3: CASSYSRVSEGGYTF. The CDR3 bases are TGTGCCAGCAGTTACTCGAGGGTCTCGGAGGGCGGCTACACCTTC.

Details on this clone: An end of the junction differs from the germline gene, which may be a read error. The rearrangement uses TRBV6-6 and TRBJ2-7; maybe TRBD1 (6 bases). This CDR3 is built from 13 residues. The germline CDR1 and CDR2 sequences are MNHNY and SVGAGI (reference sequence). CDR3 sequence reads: CASSYHTEQGWAF. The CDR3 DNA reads TGTGCCAGCAGTTACCATACGGAACAGGGTTGGGCCTTC.

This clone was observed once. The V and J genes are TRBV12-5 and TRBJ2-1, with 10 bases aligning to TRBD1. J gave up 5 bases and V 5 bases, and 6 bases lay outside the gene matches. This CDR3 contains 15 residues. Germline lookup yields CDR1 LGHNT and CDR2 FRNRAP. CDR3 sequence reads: CASGMTGTGDNEQFF. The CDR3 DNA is TGTGCTAGTGGTATGACCGGGACAGGGGACAATGAGCAGTTCTTC. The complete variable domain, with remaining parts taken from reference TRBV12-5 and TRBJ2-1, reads DARVTQTPRHKVTEMGQEVTMRCQPILGHNTVFWYRQTMMQGLELLAYFRNRAPLDDSGMPKDRFSAEMPDATLATLKIQPSEPRDSAVYFCASGMTGTGDNEQFFGPGTRLTVL.

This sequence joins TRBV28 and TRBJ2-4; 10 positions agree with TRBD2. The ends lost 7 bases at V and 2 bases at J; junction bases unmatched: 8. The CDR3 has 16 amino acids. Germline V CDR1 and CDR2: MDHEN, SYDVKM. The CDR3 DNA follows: TGTGCCAGCATCAGCGGGGGGGCGGGGACCAAAAACATTCAGTACTTC. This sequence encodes CASISGGAGTKNIQYF. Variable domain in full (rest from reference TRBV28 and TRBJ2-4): DVKVTQSSRYLVKRTGEKVFLECVQDMDHENMFWYRQDPGLGLRLIYFSYDVKMKEKGDIPEGYSVSREKKERFSLILESASTNQTSMYLCASISGGAGTKNIQYFGAGTRLSVL.